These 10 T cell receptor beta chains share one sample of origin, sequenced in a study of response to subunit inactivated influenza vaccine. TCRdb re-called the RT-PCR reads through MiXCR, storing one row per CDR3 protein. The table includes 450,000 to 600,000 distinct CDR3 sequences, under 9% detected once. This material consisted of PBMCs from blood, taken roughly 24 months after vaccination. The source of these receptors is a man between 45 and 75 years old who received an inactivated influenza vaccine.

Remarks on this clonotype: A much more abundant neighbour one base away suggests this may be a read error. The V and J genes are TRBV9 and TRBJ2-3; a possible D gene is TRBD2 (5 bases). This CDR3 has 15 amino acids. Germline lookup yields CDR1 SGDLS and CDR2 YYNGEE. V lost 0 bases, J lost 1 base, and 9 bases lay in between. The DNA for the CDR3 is TGTGCCAGCAGCGTAGCAGATAGCGGCACAGATACGCAGTATTTT. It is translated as CASSVADSGTDTQYF.

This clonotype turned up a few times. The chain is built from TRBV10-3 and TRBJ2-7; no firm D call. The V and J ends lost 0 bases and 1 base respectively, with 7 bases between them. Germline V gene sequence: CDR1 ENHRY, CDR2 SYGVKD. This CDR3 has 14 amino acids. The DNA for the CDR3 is TGTGCCATCAGTGAGTCAACTAATTCCTACGAGCAGTACTTC. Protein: CAISESTNSYEQYF.

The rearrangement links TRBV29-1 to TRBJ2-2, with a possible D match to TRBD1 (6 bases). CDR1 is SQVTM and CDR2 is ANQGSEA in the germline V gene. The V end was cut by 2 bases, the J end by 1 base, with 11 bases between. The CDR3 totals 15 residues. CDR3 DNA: TGCAGCGTTGAAATGGGGGCCTTGAACACCGGGGAGCTGTTTTTT. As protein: CSVEMGALNTGELFF.

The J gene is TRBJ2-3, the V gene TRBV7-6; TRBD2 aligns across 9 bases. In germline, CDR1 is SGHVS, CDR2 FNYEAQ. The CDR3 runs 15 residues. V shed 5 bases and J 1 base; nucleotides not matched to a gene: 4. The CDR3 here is CASSTLAGRTDTQYF. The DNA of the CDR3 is TGTGCCAGCAGCACTCTAGCGGGGCGCACAGATACGCAGTATTTT.

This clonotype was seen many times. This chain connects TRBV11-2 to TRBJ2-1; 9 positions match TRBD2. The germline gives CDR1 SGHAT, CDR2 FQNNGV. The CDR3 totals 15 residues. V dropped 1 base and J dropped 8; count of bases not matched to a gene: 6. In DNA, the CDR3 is TGTGCCAGCAGCTTAGTTAGCGGGAGTATCGATGAGCAGTTCTTC. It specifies CASSLVSGSIDEQFF.

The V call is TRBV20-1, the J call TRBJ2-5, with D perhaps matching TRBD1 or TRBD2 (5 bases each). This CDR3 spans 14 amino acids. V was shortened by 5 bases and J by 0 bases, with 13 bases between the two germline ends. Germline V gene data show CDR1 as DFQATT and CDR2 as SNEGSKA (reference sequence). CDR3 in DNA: TGCAGTGCTCCGTCGGGGCAGTACCAAGAGACCCAGTACTTC. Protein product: CSAPSGQYQETQYF.

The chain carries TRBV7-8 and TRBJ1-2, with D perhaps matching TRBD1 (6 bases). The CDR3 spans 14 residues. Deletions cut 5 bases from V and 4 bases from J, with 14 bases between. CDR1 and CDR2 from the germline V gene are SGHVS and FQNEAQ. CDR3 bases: TGTGCCAGCAGCGCCCTGGACAGAGGCTATGGCTACACCTTC. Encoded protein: CASSALDRGYGYTF.

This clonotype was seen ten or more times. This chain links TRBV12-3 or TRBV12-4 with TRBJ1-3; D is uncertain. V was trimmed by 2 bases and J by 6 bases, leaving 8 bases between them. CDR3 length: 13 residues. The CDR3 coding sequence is TGTGCCAGCAGTTTAAGAAATTCAAACACCATATATTTT. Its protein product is CASSLRNSNTIYF.

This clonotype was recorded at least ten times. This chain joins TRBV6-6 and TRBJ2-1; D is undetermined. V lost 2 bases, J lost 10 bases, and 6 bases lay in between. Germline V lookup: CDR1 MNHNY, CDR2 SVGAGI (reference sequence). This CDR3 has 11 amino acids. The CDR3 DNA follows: TGTGCCAGCAGTTACCAGAGAGAGCAGTTCTTC. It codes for CASSYQREQFF.

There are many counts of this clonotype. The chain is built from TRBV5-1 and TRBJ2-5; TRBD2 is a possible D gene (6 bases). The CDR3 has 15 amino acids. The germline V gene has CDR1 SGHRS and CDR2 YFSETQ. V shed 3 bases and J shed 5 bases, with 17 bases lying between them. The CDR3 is CASSWGFSGHETQYF. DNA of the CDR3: TGCGCCAGCAGCTGGGGGTTCAGCGGGCACGAGACCCAGTACTTC.